Listed below are T cell receptor beta chains from one sample, sequenced in a study of blood T cell repertoires in COVID-19. Profiled with immunoSEQ multiplex PCR; TCRdb holds only in-frame clones, not every one. This table holds around 30,000 clones, around 77% found once. Material for sequencing was peripheral blood. All receptors come from a human donor in a cohort sampled during active COVID-19. Each CDR3 is given with its conserved first and last residue. Fields, in order: CDR3 protein, CDR3 DNA, V gene, clone size, D gene, J gene. D genes are given only for firm matches. For some rows the clone size is stated as once, few or many, or as a class when expanded; others skip it.

CDR3: CASKGQGPYNEQFF
DNA: TGCGCCAGCAAGGGACAGGGACCCTACAATGAGCAGTTCTTC
V: TRBV5-1
size: NA
D: TRBD1
J: TRBJ2-1

CDR3: CASRGWTSEQYF
DNA: TGTGCCAGCAGGGGATGGACATCGGAGCAGTACTTC
V: TRBV27
size: NA
D: NA
J: TRBJ2-7

CDR3: CASSVRDRDDEQYF
DNA: TGTGCCAGCTCTGTCCGGGACAGGGATGACGAGCAGTACTTC
V: TRBV18
size: NA
D: TRBD1
J: TRBJ2-7

CDR3: CASSAGQGQFF
DNA: TGTGCCAGTAGTGCAGGACAGGGGCAGTTCTTC
V: TRBV19
size: NA
D: TRBD1
J: TRBJ2-1

CDR3: CASSQVVSGQRYEQYF
DNA: TGCGCCAGCAGCCAAGTAGTCTCGGGACAGCGCTACGAGCAGTACTTC
V: TRBV4-1
size: few
D: TRBD1
J: TRBJ2-7

CDR3: CASSDEGVGYTF
DNA: TGCGCCAGCAGCGATGAAGGGGTTGGCTACACCTTC
V: TRBV5-1
size: few
D: NA
J: TRBJ1-2

CDR3: CASSIQGGRELFF
DNA: TGTGCCAGTAGTATACAGGGTGGGCGGGAGCTGTTTTTT
V: TRBV19
size: NA
D: NA
J: TRBJ2-2

CDR3: CSALSPGQIYEQYF
DNA: TGCAGCGCTCTCTCTCCGGGACAGATTTACGAGCAGTACTTC
V: TRBV29-1
size: NA
D: TRBD1
J: TRBJ2-7

CDR3: CASSPEFRDRGRNEQFF
DNA: TGTGCCAGCAGCCCAGAATTTAGGGACAGGGGGCGAAATGAGCAGTTCTTC
V: TRBV7-9
size: NA
D: TRBD1
J: TRBJ2-1

CDR3: CASSSGGPNTGELFF
DNA: TGTGCCAGCAGCTCGGGGGGGCCGAACACCGGGGAGCTGTTTTTT
V: TRBV6-6
size: few
D: TRBD2
J: TRBJ2-2

CDR3: CASSQPGIYEQYF
DNA: TGTGCCAGCAGCCAACCAGGAATCTACGAGCAGTACTTC
V: TRBV14
size: NA
D: NA
J: TRBJ2-7

CDR3: CASSLFAGDYEQYF
DNA: TGTGCCAGCAGTTTATTTGCGGGAGACTACGAGCAGTACTTC
V: TRBV28
size: NA
D: TRBD2
J: TRBJ2-7

CDR3: CASTPQRGWYNEQFF
DNA: TGTGCCAGCACCCCCCAGCGGGGGTGGTACAATGAGCAGTTCTTC
V: TRBV6-6
size: few
D: TRBD2
J: TRBJ2-1

CDR3: CASSPRTGDLSTQYF
DNA: TGCGCCAGCAGCCCGAGGACAGGGGATTTAAGTACCCAGTACTTC
V: TRBV5-1
size: once
D: TRBD1
J: TRBJ2-5

CDR3: CTSSRTSGHLNQPQHF
DNA: TGCACCAGCAGCCGCACCTCAGGACACCTAAATCAGCCCCAGCATTTT
V: TRBV1
size: NA
D: NA
J: TRBJ1-5

CDR3: CASSVGVQVAGGHGETQYF
DNA: TGTGCCAGCAGCGTAGGGGTCCAGGTAGCGGGCGGCCACGGGGAGACCCAGTACTTC
V: TRBV9
size: NA
D: TRBD2
J: TRBJ2-5

CDR3: CTSSQALAGANNEQFF
DNA: TGCACCAGCAGCCAAGCACTAGCGGGGGCCAACAATGAGCAGTTCTTC
V: TRBV1
size: NA
D: NA
J: TRBJ2-1

CDR3: CSVGTGESYEQYF
DNA: TGCAGCGTGGGGACAGGGGAGTCCTACGAGCAGTACTTC
V: TRBV29-1
size: NA
D: TRBD1
J: TRBJ2-7

CDR3: CASSSTVGLYEQYF
DNA: TGTGCCAGCAGCTCGACAGTTGGATTATACGAGCAGTACTTC
V: TRBV7-2
size: NA
D: NA
J: TRBJ2-7

CDR3: CASSPWTSGKTDTQYF
DNA: TGTGCCAGCAGCCCCTGGACTAGCGGGAAAACAGATACGCAGTATTTT
V: TRBV7-2
size: NA
D: TRBD2
J: TRBJ2-3

CDR3: CASSLQTAVDTEAFF
DNA: TGTGCCAGCAGTCTCCAGACAGCCGTGGACACTGAAGCTTTCTTT
V: TRBV28
size: NA
D: NA
J: TRBJ1-1

CDR3: CATSRDQSGRANTDTQYF
DNA: TGTGCCACCAGCAGAGATCAGAGCGGGAGGGCAAACACAGATACGCAGTATTTT
V: TRBV15
size: NA
D: TRBD2
J: TRBJ2-3

CDR3: CASSENIQETQYF
DNA: TGCGCCAGCAGTGAGAACATCCAAGAGACCCAGTACTTC
V: TRBV10-1
size: NA
D: NA
J: TRBJ2-5

CDR3: CANPGQGLFYGYTF
DNA: TGTGCCAACCCGGGACAGGGACTGTTCTATGGCTACACCTTC
V: TRBV21-1
size: NA
D: NA
J: TRBJ1-2

CDR3: CASSYNLNTEAFF
DNA: TGTGCCAGCAGTTATAATCTGAACACTGAAGCTTTCTTT
V: TRBV6-5
size: few
D: NA
J: TRBJ1-1

CDR3: CASSQDRRANEEQFF
DNA: TGTGCCAGCAGCCAAGATAGGCGGGCAAATGAAGAGCAGTTCTTC
V: TRBV3-1/TRBV3-2
size: NA
D: NA
J: TRBJ2-1

CDR3: CASSQSSGGVDGYTF
DNA: TGTGCCAGCAGCCAATCTTCAGGGGGCGTAGATGGCTACACCTTC
V: TRBV16
size: NA
D: TRBD1
J: TRBJ1-2

CDR3: CASRLAGGSYNSPLHF
DNA: TGTGCCAGCAGACTAGCAGGGGGCTCCTATAATTCACCCCTCCACTTT
V: TRBV6-6
size: NA
D: TRBD1
J: TRBJ1-6

CDR3: CASIPGGLVSYEQYF
DNA: TGTGCCAGCATACCCGGAGGACTAGTCTCCTACGAGCAGTACTTC
V: TRBV28
size: NA
D: TRBD2
J: TRBJ2-7